A selection of T cell receptor beta chains follows, all from one sample in a study of CD8+ T cells in alopecia areata. Here immunoSEQ multiplex PCR was the method, and the copy in TCRdb shows in-frame clones only, minus some. The sample consists of 150,000 or so clones, roughly 60% of them appearing once. The sequenced sample was CD4+ T cells sorted from blood. Receptor source: a human donor in good health. Both conserved end residues are trimmed from each CDR3.

J gene,V gene,CDR3 length,CDR3 protein
TRBJ2-5,TRBV5-6,10,ASSLTAGPQY
TRBJ2-7,TRBV20-1,9,SGSRTCEQY
TRBJ1-1,TRBV30,11,AWSVARNTEAF
TRBJ2-4,TRBV30,15,AWSGVAGSLAKNIQY
TRBJ2-7,TRBV11-2,9,ASSVLYEQY
TRBJ1-2,TRBV20-1,9,SARLIYGYT
TRBJ2-7,TRBV7-9,12,ASSPDGRSGRRH
TRBJ2-3,TRBV5-1,14,ASSTGPEEATDTQY
TRBJ2-1,TRBV4-1,14,ASSQIGKSSYNEQF
TRBJ2-3,TRBV2,12,ASSEQVAGDTQY
TRBJ2-6,TRBV29-1,13,SVVESGSGANVLT
TRBJ2-7,TRBV28,15,ASSFPGLAGTLREQY
TRBJ2-5,TRBV25-1,13,ASSTGGLRLETQY
TRBJ2-2,TRBV29-1,11,SVVVRGPGELF
TRBJ1-5,TRBV30,11,AWSSQGRQPQH
TRBJ1-1,TRBV29-1,10,SVRGLGAEAF
TRBJ2-6,TRBV5-4,13,ASSLDQGKANVLT
TRBJ2-2,TRBV6-5,14,ASSYSGQTNTGELF
TRBJ2-7,TRBV28,11,ASALAGTYEQY
TRBJ2-1,TRBV29-1,10,SVRTRRGEQF
TRBJ2-3,TRBV29-1,11,SVERGGSDTQY
TRBJ1-4,TRBV30,11,AWSVQGSGKLF
TRBJ2-2,TRBV5-1,13,ASSPRTGTIGELF
TRBJ2-7,TRBV5-1,12,ASSSSGSSYEQY
TRBJ2-1,TRBV5-6,13,ASSSWTGVANEQF
TRBJ2-7,TRBV28,10,ASSLVQDEQY
TRBJ2-1,TRBV28,10,ASSLTINEQF
TRBJ1-1,TRBV28,11,ASRPDMNTEAF
TRBJ1-2,TRBV29-1,12,SVPSGTGNYGYT
TRBJ2-3,TRBV20-1,8,SALTDTQY
-,TRBV7-2,14,ASSPSGFRDQETQY
TRBJ2-3,TRBV5-4,14,ASSLAGGPRTDTQY
TRBJ2-5,TRBV20-1,9,SASRKETQY
TRBJ2-1,TRBV7-9,9,ASSLAREQF
TRBJ2-7,TRBV29-1,11,SARSRDSYEQY
TRBJ2-1,TRBV5-1,12,ASSLATGEGEQF
TRBJ1-2,TRBV5-1,12,ASSFATGAYGYT
TRBJ2-1,TRBV27,15,ASRVRGLDGVHNEQF
TRBJ2-5,TRBV9,14,ASSMGLAGVEETQY
TRBJ1-5,TRBV4-1,15,ASSPGTGEGGNQPQH
TRBJ2-2,TRBV11-2,10,ASSWYTGELF
TRBJ2-3,TRBV7-9,12,ASSLATATDTQY
TRBJ2-7,TRBV29-1,11,SSSRDPGSEQY
TRBJ2-1,TRBV4-1,13,ASSQDVAGDFAQF
TRBJ1-2,TRBV27,6,ALTLPT
TRBJ2-7,TRBV13,12,ASSLGMRGGEQY
TRBJ2-5,TRBV29-1,12,SVHTDWEQETQY
TRBJ1-5,TRBV28,15,ASSFQGKRISNQPQH
TRBJ2-7,TRBV5-1,12,ASSLGTNSYEQY
TRBJ2-5,TRBV2,11,ASSGNRQETQY